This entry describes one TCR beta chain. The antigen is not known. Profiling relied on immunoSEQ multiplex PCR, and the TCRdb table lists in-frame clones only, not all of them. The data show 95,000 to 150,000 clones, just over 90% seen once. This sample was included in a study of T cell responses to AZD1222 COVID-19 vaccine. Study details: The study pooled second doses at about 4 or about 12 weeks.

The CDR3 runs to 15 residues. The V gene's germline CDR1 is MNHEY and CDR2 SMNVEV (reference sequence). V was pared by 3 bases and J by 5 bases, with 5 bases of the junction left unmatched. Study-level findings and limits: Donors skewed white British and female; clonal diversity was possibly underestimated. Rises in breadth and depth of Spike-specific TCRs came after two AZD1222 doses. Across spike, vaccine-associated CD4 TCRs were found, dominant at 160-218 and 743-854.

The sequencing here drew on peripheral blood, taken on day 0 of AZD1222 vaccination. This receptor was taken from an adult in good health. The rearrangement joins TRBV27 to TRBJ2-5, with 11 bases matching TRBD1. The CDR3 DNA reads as TGTGCCAGCAGTTTCACCGGGACAGGGGGGGAGACCCAGTACTTC. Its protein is CASSFTGTGGETQYF.